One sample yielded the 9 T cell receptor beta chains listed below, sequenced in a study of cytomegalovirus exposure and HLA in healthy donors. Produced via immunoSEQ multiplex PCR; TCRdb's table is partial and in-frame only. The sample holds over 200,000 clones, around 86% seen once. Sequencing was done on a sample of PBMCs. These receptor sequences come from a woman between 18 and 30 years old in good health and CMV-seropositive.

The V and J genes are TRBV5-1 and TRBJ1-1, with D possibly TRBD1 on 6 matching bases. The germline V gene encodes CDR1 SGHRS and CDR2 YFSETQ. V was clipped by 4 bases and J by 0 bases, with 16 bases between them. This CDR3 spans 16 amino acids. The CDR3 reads CASSPPWTALNTEAFF. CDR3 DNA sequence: TGCGCCAGCAGCCCTCCTTGGACAGCCTTGAACACTGAAGCTTTCTTT.

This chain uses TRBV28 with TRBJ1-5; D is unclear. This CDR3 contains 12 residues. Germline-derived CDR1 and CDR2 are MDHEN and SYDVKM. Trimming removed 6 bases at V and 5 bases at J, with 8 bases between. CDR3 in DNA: TGTGCCAGCAGGTTTCTCGATCAGCCCCAGCATTTT. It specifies CASRFLDQPQHF.

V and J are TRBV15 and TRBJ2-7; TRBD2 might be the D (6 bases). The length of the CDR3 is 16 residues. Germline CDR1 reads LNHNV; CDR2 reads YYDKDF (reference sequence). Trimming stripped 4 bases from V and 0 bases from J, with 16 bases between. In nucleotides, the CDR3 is TGTGCCACCAGCACCGAGGGACTGGGGGACTCCTACGAGCAGTACTTC. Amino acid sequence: CATSTEGLGDSYEQYF.

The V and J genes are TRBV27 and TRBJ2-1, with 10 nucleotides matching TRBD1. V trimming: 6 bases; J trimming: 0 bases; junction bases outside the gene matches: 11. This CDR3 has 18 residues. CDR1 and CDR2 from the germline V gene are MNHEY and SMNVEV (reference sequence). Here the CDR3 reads CASRKLGTGDSSYNEQFF. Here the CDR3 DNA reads TGTGCCAGCAGGAAGCTCGGGACAGGGGACAGCTCCTACAATGAGCAGTTCTTC.

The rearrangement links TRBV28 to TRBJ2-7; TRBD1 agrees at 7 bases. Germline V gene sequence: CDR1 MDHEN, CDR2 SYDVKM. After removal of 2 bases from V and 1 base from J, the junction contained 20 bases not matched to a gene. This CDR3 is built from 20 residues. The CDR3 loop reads CASSLMKGTASKQGSYEQYF. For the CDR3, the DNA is TGTGCCAGCAGTTTAATGAAGGGGACAGCATCCAAGCAAGGGTCCTACGAGCAGTACTTC.

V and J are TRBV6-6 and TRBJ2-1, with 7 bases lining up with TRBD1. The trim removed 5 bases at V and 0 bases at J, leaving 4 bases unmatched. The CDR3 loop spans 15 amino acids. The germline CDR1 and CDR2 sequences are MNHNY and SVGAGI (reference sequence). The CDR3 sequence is CASSRTGSSYNEQFF. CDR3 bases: TGTGCCAGCAGTCGGACAGGCAGCTCCTACAATGAGCAGTTCTTC.

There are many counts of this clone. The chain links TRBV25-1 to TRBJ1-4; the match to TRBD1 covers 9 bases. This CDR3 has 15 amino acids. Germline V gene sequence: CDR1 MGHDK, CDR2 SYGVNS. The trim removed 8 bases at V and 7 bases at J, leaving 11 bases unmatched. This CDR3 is CASGPADRGGEKLFF. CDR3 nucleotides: TGTGCCAGCGGCCCTGCGGACAGGGGTGGTGAAAAACTGTTTTTT.

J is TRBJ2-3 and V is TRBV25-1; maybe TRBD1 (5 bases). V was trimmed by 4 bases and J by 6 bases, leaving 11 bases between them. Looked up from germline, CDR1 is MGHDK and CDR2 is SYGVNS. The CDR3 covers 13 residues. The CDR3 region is CASSGTLGDTQYF. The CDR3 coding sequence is TGTGCCAGCAGTGGGACATTAGGGGATACGCAGTATTTT.

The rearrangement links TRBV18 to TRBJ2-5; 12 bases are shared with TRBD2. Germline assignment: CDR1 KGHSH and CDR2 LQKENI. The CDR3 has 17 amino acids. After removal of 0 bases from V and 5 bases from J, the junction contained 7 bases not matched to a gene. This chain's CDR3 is CASSPPGLAGPWETQYF. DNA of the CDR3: TGTGCCAGCTCACCACCCGGACTAGCGGGGCCCTGGGAGACCCAGTACTTC. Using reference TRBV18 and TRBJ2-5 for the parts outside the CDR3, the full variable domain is NAGVMQNPRHLVRRRGQEARLRCSPMKGHSHVYWYRQLPEEGLKFMVYLQKENIIDESGMPKERFSAEFPKEGPSILRIQQVVRGDSAAYFCASSPPGLAGPWETQYFGPGTRLLVL.